This entry is about one T cell receptor (beta chain). Repertoires were generated with immunoSEQ multiplex PCR, while TCRdb's copy carries only in-frame clones and drops some. Here the sample spans approximately 140,000 clones, 80% to 90% being singletons. This entry comes from a study of blood T cell repertoires in COVID-19. From germline, CDR1 is LNHDA and CDR2 SQIVND (reference sequence). V was clipped by 1 base and J by 4 bases; unmatched bases: 7. The CDR3 is 17 amino acids. This receptor was obtained from a man older than 75 with acute or convalescent COVID-19. The specimen was peripheral blood. The chain recombines TRBV19 with TRBJ1-5; 10 bases line up with TRBD1. DNA of the CDR3: TGTGCCAGTAGTATAGGAGGCGGGACAGGGGCTAATCAGCCCCAGCATTTT. Translation gives CASSIGGGTGANQPQHF.